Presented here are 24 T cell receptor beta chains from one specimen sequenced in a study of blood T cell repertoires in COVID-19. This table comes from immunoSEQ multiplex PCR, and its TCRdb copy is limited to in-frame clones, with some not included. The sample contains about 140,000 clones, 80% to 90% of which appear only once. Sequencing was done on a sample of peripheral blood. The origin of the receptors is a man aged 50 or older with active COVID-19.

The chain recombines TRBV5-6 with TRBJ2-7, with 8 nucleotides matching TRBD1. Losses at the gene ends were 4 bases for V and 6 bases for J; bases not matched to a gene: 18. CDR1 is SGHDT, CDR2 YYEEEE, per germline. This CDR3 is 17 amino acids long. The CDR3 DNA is TGTGCCAGCAGCAGACTCACAGGGGGGACCACGATTGGCGAGCAGTACTTC. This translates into CASSRLTGGTTIGEQYF. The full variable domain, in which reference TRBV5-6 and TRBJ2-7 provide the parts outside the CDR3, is DAGVTQSPTHLIKTRGQQVTLRCSPKSGHDTVSWYQQALGQGPQFIFQYYEEEERQRGNFPDRFSGHQFPNYSSELNVNALLLGDSALYLCASSRLTGGTTIGEQYFGPGTRLTVT.

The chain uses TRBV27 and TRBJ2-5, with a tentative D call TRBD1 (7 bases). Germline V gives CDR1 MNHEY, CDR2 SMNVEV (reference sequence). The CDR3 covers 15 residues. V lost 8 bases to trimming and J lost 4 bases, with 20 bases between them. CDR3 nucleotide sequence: TGTGCCAGCCGAGGAGGGGGCACTGTCGCAGAGACCCAGTACTTC. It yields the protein CASRGGGTVAETQYF.

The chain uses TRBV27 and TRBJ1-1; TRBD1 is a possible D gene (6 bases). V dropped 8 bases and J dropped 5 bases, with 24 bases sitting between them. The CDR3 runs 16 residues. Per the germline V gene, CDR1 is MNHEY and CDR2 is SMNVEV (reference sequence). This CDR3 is CASFPRGAARGTEAFF. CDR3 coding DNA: TGTGCCAGCTTCCCCCGGGGGGCCGCTAGGGGGACTGAAGCTTTCTTT.

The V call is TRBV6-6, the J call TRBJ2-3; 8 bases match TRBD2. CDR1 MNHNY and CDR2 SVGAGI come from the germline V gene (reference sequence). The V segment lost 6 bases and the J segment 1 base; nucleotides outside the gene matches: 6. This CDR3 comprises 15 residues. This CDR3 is CASRLRGEGTDTQYF. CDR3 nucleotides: TGTGCCAGCAGGCTGCGGGGGGAGGGCACAGATACGCAGTATTTT.

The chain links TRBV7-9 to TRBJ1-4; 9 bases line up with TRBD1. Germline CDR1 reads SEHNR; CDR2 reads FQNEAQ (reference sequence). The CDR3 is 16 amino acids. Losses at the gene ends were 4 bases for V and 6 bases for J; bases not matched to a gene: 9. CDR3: CASSYAYRGRDEKLFF. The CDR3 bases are TGTGCCAGCAGCTACGCCTACAGGGGGCGCGATGAAAAACTGTTTTTT.

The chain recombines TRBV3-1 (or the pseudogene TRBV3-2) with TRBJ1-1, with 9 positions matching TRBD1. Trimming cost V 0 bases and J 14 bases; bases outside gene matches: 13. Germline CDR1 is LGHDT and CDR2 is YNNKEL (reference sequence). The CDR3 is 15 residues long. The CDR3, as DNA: TGTGCCAGCAGCCAAGATGAGGGCAGGACAGGGGTCTACTTCTTT. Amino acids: CASSQDEGRTGVYFF.

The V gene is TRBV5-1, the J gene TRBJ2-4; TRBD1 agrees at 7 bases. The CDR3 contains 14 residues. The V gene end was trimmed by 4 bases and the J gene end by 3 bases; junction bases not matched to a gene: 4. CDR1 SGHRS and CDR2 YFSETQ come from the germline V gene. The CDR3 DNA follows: TGCGCCAGCAGCCCGAGGGACAGCAAAAACATTCAGTACTTC. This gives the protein CASSPRDSKNIQYF.

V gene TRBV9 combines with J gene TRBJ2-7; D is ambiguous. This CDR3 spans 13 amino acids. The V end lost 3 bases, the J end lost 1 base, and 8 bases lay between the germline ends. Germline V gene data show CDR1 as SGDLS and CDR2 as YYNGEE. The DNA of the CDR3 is TGTGCCAGCAGCGATGACAATTCCTACGAGCAGTACTTC. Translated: CASSDDNSYEQYF.

The DNA of the CDR3 is TGCAGTGCTAGTCCCGGGTATGGAGGATCCTACGAGCAGTACTTC. It encodes CSASPGYGGSYEQYF. The chain carries TRBV20-1 and TRBJ2-7; TRBD2 might be the D (5 bases). Between the trimmed V and J ends, which lost 3 bases and 1 base, there was a span of 16 bases. The germline gives CDR1 DFQATT, CDR2 SNEGSKA (reference sequence). The CDR3 consists of 15 residues.

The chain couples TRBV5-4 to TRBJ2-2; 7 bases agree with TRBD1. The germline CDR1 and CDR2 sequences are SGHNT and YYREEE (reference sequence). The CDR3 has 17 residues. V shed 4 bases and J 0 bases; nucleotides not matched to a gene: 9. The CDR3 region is CASSPGTAITNTGELFF. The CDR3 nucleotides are TGTGCCAGCAGCCCCGGGACAGCAATAACGAACACCGGGGAGCTGTTTTTT.

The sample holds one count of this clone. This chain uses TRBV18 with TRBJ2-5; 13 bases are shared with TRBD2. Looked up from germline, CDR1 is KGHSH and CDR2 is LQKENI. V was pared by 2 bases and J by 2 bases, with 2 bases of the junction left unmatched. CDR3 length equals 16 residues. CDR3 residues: CASSPGTSGAQETQYF. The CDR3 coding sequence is TGTGCCAGCTCACCAGGGACTAGCGGGGCGCAAGAGACCCAGTACTTC.

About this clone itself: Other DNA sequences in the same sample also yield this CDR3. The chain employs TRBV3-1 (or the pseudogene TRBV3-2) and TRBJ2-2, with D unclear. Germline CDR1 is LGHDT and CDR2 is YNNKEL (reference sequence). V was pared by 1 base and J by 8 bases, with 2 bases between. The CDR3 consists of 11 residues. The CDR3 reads CASSQAGELFF. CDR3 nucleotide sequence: TGTGCCAGCAGCCAAGCTGGGGAGCTGTTTTTT.

As DNA, the CDR3 is TGTGCCAGCAGTTTAGGAAACAGAAACCAAGAGACCCAGTACTTC. Translation: CASSLGNRNQETQYF. The rearrangement joins TRBV6-5 to TRBJ2-5; D is unresolved. V lost 4 bases and J lost 0, with 12 bases in between. The CDR3 runs 15 residues. Germline V gene lookup returns CDR1 MNHEY and CDR2 SVGAGI.

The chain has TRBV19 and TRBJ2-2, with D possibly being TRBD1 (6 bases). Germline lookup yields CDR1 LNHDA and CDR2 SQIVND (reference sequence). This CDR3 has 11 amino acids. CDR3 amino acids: CGGPNTGELFF. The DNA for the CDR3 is TGTGGGGGGCCGAACACCGGGGAGCTGTTTTTT.

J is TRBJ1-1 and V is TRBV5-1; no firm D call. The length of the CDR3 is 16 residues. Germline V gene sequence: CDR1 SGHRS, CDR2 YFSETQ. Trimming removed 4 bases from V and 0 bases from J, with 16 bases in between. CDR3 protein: CASSVRTGRMNTEAFF. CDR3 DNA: TGCGCCAGCAGCGTCAGGACGGGGAGAATGAACACTGAAGCTTTCTTT.

The CDR3 is CASSLEGGQETQYF. The CDR3 nucleotides are TGTGCCAGCAGCTTAGAAGGCGGCCAAGAGACCCAGTACTTC. The chain recombines TRBV11-1 with TRBJ2-5; D unresolved. V was trimmed by 1 base and J by 1 base, leaving 7 bases between them. Per germline, CDR1 SGHAT and CDR2 FQDESV (reference sequence). The CDR3 is 14 residues long.

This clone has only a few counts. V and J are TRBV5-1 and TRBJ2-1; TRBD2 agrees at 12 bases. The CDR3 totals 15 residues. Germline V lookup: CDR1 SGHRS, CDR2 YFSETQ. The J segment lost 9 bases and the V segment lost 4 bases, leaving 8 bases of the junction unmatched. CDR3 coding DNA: TGCGCCAGCAGCCCAACTAGCGGGGGGCCCCGTGAGCAGTTCTTC. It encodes CASSPTSGGPREQFF.

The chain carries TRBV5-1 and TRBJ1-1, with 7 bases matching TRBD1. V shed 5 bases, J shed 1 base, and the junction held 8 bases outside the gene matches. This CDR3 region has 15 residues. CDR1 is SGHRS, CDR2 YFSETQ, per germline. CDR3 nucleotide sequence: TGCGCCAGCAGACCCGACAGGGTTAGGAACACTGAAGCTTTCTTT. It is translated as CASRPDRVRNTEAFF.

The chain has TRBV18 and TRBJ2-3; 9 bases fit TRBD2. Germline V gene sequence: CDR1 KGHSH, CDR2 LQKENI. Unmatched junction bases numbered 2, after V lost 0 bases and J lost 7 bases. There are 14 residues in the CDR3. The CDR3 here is CASSPPLAGYTQYF. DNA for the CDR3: TGTGCCAGCTCACCACCGCTAGCGGGGTATACGCAGTATTTT.

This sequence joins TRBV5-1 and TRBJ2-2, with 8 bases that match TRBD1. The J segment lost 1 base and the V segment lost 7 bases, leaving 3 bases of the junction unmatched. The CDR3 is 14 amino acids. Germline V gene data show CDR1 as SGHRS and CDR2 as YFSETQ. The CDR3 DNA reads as TGCGCCAGCCTAGACAGGGGGAACACCGGGGAGCTGTTTTTT. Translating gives CASLDRGNTGELFF.

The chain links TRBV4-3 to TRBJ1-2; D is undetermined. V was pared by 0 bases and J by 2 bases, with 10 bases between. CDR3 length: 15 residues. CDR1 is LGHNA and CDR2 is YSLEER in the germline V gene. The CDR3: CASSQEMGGNYGYTF. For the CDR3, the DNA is TGCGCCAGCAGCCAAGAAATGGGAGGGAACTATGGCTACACCTTC.

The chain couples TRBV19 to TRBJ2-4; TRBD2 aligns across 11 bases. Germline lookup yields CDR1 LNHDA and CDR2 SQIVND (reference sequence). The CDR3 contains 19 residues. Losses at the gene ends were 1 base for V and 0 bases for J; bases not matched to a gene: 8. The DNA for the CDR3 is TGTGCCAGTAGTATAGGGCTAGCGGGGGGTAACCTAGCCAAAAACATTCAGTACTTC. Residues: CASSIGLAGGNLAKNIQYF. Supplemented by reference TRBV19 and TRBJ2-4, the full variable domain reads DGGITQSPKYLFRKEGQNVTLSCEQNLNHDAMYWYRQDPGQGLRLIYYSQIVNDFQKGDIAEGYSVSREKKESFPLTVTSAQKNPTAFYLCASSIGLAGGNLAKNIQYFGAGTRLSVL.

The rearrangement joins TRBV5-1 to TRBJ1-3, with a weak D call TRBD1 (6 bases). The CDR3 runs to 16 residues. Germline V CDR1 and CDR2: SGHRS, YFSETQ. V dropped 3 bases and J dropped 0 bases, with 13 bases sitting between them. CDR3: CASSSTGQSSGNTIYF. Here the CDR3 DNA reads TGCGCCAGCAGCTCCACCGGACAGAGCTCTGGAAACACCATATATTTT.

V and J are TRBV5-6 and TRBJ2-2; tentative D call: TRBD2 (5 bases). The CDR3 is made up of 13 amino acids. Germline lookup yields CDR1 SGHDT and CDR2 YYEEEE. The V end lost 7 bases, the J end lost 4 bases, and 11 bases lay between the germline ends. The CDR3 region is CASAKRGTGELFF. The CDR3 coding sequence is TGTGCCAGCGCCAAACGGGGCACCGGGGAGCTGTTTTTT.